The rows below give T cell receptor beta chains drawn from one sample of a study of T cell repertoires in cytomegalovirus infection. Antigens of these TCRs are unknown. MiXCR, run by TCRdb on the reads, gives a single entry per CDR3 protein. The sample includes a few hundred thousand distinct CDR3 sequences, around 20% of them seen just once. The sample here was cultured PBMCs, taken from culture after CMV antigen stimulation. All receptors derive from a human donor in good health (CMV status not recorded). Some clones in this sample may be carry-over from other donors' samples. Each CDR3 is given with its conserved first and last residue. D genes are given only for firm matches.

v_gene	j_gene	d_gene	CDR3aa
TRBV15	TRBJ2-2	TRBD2	CATSRAGTSGVAGELFF
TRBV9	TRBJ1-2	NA	CASSVGWSGYTF
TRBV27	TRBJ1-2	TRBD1	CASSSPGGVYGYTF
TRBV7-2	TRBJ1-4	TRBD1	CASSFDRGDEKLFF
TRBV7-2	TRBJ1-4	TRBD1	CASSPTGALREKLFF
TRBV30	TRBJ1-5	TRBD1	CAWSGGTGGQPQHF
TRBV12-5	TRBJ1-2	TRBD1	CASGFKTGDGYTF
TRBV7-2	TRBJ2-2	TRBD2	CASSKRGDVNTGELFF
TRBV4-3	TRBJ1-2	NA	CASSQLLGEYGYTF
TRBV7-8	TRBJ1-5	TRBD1	CASSLGRDRAQPQHF
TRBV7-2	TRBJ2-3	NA	CASSLMGLELSDTQYF
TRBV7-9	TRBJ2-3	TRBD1	CVSSLGGPPYF
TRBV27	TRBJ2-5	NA	CASSSSLAEGYQETQYF
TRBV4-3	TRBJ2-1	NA	CASSQDSGLNNEQFF
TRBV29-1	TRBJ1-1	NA	CSARGQAEAFF
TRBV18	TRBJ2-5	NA	CASSPESAETQYF
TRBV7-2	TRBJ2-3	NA	CASSFTYPRPRTQYF
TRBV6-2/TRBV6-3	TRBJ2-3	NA	CASSQTRPITDTQYF
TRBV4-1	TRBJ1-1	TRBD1	CASSLLDRANTEAFF
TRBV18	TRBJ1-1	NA	CASSPRAGTNTEAFF
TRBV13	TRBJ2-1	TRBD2	CASSLGLAVNNEQFF
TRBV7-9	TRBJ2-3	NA	CACRGDTQYF
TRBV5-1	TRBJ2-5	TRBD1	CASSLAGRQGDETQYF
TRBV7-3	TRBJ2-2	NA	CASSRTKNTGELFF